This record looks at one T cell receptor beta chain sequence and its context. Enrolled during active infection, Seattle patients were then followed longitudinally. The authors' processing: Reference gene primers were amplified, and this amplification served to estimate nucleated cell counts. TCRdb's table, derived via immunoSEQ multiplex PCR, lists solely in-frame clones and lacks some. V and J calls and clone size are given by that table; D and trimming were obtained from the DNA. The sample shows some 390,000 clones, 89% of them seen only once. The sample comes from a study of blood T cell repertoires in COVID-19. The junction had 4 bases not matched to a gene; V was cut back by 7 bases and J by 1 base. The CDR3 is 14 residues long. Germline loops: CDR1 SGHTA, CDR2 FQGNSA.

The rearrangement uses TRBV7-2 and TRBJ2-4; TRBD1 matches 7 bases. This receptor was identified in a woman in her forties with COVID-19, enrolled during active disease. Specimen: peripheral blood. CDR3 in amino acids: CASTDRAAKNIQYF. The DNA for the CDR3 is TGTGCCAGCACCGACAGGGCCGCCAAAAACATTCAGTACTTC. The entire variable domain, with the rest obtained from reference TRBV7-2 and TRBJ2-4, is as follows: GAGVSQSPSNKVTEKGKDVELRCDPISGHTALYWYRQSLGQGLEFLIYFQGNSAPDKSGLPSDRFSAERTGGSVSTLTIQRTQQEDSAVYLCASTDRAAKNIQYFGAGTRLSVL.